The TCR beta chain described here comes from a study of cytomegalovirus exposure and HLA in healthy donors. TCRdb's copy holds only in-frame clones and misses some; the assay was immunoSEQ multiplex PCR. The repertoire holds fewer than 200,000 clones, with around nine tenths as singletons. This CDR3 is built from 15 residues. In germline, CDR1 is SGHVS, CDR2 FQNEAQ. V lost 4 bases and J lost 3, with 13 bases in between. What was sequenced was PBMCs. The TCR originated in a man aged 25-40 years in good health and CMV-seropositive. This rearrangement joins TRBV7-8 to TRBJ2-1; D is ambiguous. For the CDR3, the DNA is TGTGCCAGCAGCTCAGTGGCCTCTCTCTACAATGAGCAGTTCTTC. As protein: CASSSVASLYNEQFF. The full variable domain, completed using reference TRBV7-8 and TRBJ2-1, is GAGVSQSPRYKVAKRGQDVALRCDPISGHVSLFWYQQALGQGPEFLTYFQNEAQLDKSGLPSDRFFAERPEGSVSTLKIQRTQQEDSAVYLCASSSVASLYNEQFFGPGTRLTVL.